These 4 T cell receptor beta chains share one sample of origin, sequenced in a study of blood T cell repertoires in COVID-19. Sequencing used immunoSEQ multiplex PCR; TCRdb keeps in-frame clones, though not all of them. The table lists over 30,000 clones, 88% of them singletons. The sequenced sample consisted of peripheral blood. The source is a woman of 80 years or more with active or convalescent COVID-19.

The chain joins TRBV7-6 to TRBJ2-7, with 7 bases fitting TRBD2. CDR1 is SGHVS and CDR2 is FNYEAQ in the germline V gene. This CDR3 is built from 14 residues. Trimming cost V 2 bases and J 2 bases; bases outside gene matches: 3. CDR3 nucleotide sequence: TGTGCCAGCAGCTTACGCGGACTAGCCTACGAGCAGTACTTC. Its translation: CASSLRGLAYEQYF.

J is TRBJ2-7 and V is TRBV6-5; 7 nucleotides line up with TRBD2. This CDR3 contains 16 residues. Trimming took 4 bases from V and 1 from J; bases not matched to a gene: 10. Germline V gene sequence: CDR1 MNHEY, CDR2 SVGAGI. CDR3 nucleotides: TGTGCCAGCAGTTTCCTGACTAGCCCCGGTTCCTACGAGCAGTACTTC. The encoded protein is CASSFLTSPGSYEQYF.

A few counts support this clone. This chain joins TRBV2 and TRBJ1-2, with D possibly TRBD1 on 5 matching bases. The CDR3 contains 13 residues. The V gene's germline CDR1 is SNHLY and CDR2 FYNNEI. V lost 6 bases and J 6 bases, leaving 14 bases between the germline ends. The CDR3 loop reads CASSQTEIHGYTF. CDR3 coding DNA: TGTGCCAGCAGCCAGACAGAGATTCATGGCTACACCTTC.

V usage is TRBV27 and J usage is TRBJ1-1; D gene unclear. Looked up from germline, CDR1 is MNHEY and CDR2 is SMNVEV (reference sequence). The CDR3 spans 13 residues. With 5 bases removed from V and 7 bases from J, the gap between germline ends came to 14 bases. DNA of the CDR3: TGTGCCAGCAGTCCCAGGCGGGGAGTTGAAGCTTTCTTT. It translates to CASSPRRGVEAFF.